Below, 7 T cell receptor beta chains from the same sample are listed, as sequenced in a study of T cells in Graves' hyperthyroidism and ophthalmopathy. What was amplified from RNA transcripts were TCR beta CDR3 regions. During a first-round RT-PCR of the TCR CDR3, the HTBI primer set was used. From the multiplex PCR reads, TCRdb called clonotypes with MiXCR, one entry per CDR3 protein. The table records 450,000 to 500,000 distinct CDR3 sequences, 20% to 25% of them present only once. Specimen: blood. The receptor set was obtained from a woman in her seventies with Graves' ophthalmopathy.

Regarding this clonotype: This may be a read error: a much more frequent sequence differs by one nucleotide. The chain uses TRBV3-1 and TRBJ2-1; D unresolved. Trimming took 1 base from V and 7 from J, leaving 14 bases between them. The length of the CDR3 is 15 residues. Germline CDR1 LGHDT, CDR2 YNNKEL (reference sequence). CDR3 sequence: CASSQGPSPDNEQFF. CDR3 sequence (DNA): TGTGCCAGCAGCCAAGGGCCCTCCCCCGATAATGAGCAGTTCTTC.

This clonotype was seen repeatedly, ten times or more. V and J are TRBV27 and TRBJ2-1; D perhaps matches TRBD2 (5 bases). This CDR3 has 16 amino acids. V lost 4 bases to trimming and J lost 8 bases, with 21 bases between them. Per germline, CDR1 MNHEY and CDR2 SMNVEV (reference sequence). The CDR3: CASSSWTRSGIDEQFF. The CDR3 bases are TGTGCCAGCAGTTCGTGGACCCGCAGCGGTATCGATGAGCAGTTCTTC.

This clonotype was detected many times. The chain is built from TRBV12-3 or TRBV12-4 and TRBJ2-1; the match to TRBD1 covers 7 bases. V shed 5 bases, J shed 7 bases, and the junction held 2 bases outside the gene matches. CDR3 length equals 12 residues. CDR3 sequence: CASSPTGNEQFF. DNA for the CDR3: TGTGCCAGCAGTCCGACAGGGAATGAGCAGTTCTTC.

The chain links TRBV24-1 to TRBJ2-7, with D uncertain. CDR1 and CDR2 from the germline V gene are KGHDR and SFDVKD. The CDR3 contains 11 residues. Trimming removed 3 bases at V and 4 bases at J, with 3 bases between. The CDR3 reads CATSDAYEQYF. The CDR3 nucleotides read TGTGCCACCAGTGATGCGTACGAGCAGTACTTC.

The table lists this clonotype with a few counts. V and J are TRBV24-1 and TRBJ2-3, with unresolved D. Trimming stripped 5 bases from V and 4 bases from J, with 18 bases between. Germline assignment: CDR1 KGHDR and CDR2 SFDVKD. The CDR3 is 16 residues long. The CDR3 spells CATSVRTRSHADTQYF. DNA for the CDR3: TGTGCCACCAGTGTTCGGACCAGGTCACACGCAGATACGCAGTATTTT.

The chain recombines TRBV27 with TRBJ2-3; a weak D match, TRBD1 (6 bases). Germline V CDR1 and CDR2: MNHEY, SMNVEV (reference sequence). The length of the CDR3 is 15 residues. Trimming took 6 bases from V and 2 from J, leaving 15 bases between them. CDR3 in amino acids: CASSPVGAVTDTQYF. The CDR3, as DNA: TGTGCCAGCAGCCCCGTGGGGGCGGTCACAGATACGCAGTATTTT.

Ten or more counts support this clonotype. The CDR3 here is CSVDGPSTMNTEAFF. The DNA for the CDR3 is TGCAGCGTTGATGGGCCTTCCACCATGAACACTGAAGCTTTCTTT. The chain recombines TRBV29-1 with TRBJ1-1, with D unclear. The V gene lost 3 bases and the J gene lost 0 bases, with 14 bases spanning the gap. In germline, CDR1 is SQVTM, CDR2 ANQGSEA. The CDR3 sequence is 15 residues long.